The present entry profiles one TCR beta chain with its context. This clonotype has ten or more counts. This receptor's antigen is unknown. No base quality values were provided; no much bigger clone lies one nucleotide off. The source of the sample is a study of T cells in Graves' hyperthyroidism and ophthalmopathy (dated by TCRdb to about 2019). Describing the broader study: Peripheral blood was sampled at the time of initial diagnosis, prior to any treatment. To identify distinguishing TCR V-J signatures, a discovery cohort of about 100 patients was used, comprising some 45 with Graves' ophthalmopathy and 55 to 65 with stable Graves' hyperthyroidism. An independent validation cohort of around 20 hyperthyroidism patients and about 15 patients who later progressed to ophthalmopathy tested prospective prediction of ophthalmopathy. For training and testing, the 95 to 100 patients in the discovery cohort were randomly divided in a 7:3 ratio. Thyroid tissue and blood T-cell repertoires from several Graves' hyperthyroidism patients were also compared in the study. After blood sampling, hyperthyroidism patients were treated with methimazole at a starting dose of 30 mg daily, and ophthalmopathy patients were treated with high-dose intravenous methylprednisolone. TCR Vbeta CDR3 sequencing of 140 or so peripheral blood samples (approximately 44 ophthalmopathy, approximately 80 hyperthyroidism and roughly 17 progressor patients) is reported in the paper. Points the paper makes about the study in general: No statistical method was used to fix the sample size in advance, and group allocation was not hidden from the investigators. In validation, the model predicted progression to ophthalmopathy with over 60% sensitivity and about 73% specificity, a median of approximately 6.7 months before onset. Most expanded thyroid clonotypes (frequency above 0.001) were also found in blood, which suggests that blood repertoires may mirror thyroid immune responses. Ophthalmopathy was separated from stable hyperthyroidism by a 13 V-J signature model, with approximately 86% sensitivity and about 81% specificity obtained in cross-validation and 80%/75% obtained in testing.

Hyperthyroidism patients were newly diagnosed, had a disease duration of under 2 months, and were aged 18 to 65 years. Any patient with an uncontrolled infection, another autoimmune disease, pregnancy or lactation was excluded. Diagnoses were established on the basis of clinical symptoms, serum thyroxine and TRAb, thyroid ultrasound, and orbital computed tomography. For progressor patients, blood was drawn at the first diagnosis of hyperthyroidism, before any ophthalmopathy symptoms had appeared. Ficoll-Paque density gradient centrifugation was used to isolate PBMCs from around 10 ml of fresh peripheral blood. Progressor patients were defined as those initially diagnosed with Graves' hyperthyroidism in whom ophthalmopathy developed during follow-up. Total RNA was extracted with Trizol reagent, and quality was checked on an Agilent 2100 Bioanalyzer. TCR beta CDR3 regions were amplified from RNA transcripts. The first round of RT-PCR for the TCR CDR3 was performed with the HTBI primer set and the Qiagen OneStep RT-PCR kit. The libraries were constructed in a second round of multiplex PCR and then size-selected and purified. Sequencing of the libraries was done on an Illumina HiSeq2000 using paired-end 100 bp reads. The source study handled its data this way. SOAPnuke was used to process the raw data, throwing out any read that contained adapters or uncalled bases, had a mean Phred below 15, or lacked an exact constant-primer or identifier match. COPE v1.2.5 was used to merge high-quality paired reads, and clonotypes were defined as unique nucleotide sequences. MiTCR v1.1 was used to align clonotypes to the IMGT TRBV, TRBD and TRBJ reference segments. Analysis was restricted to V-J combinations with a frequency above 0.0001, which covered roughly 99% of repertoires. A TCS score was defined as the ratio of F50 (clonal expansion) to E x V (chaos), with BLOSUM62-based TCRdist applied between CDR3 peptides within each V-J. Welch's t-statistics and random forest reduced several hundred V-J features to 10 to 15, which were used in a naive Bayes classifier (R e1071). TCRdb's own reprocessing of the public reads used fastp at Q25 and MiXCR and kept productive beta chains. Every distinct CDR3 protein forms one entry, paired with its most common genes and DNA. The V and J calls shown here were made by TCRdb, not taken from the authors' results. The sample table holds more than 300,000 distinct CDR3 sequences, of which 17% were seen once. The ten largest clones represent around 35% of the sample.

Between the V and J ends, shortened by 3 bases and 11 bases respectively, the junction contains 13 bases. The germline V gene (reference sequence) sets CDR1 to DFQATT and CDR2 to SNEGSKA. The CDR3 measures 11 amino acids from cysteine to phenylalanine. Only CDR3 DNA is held: 33 bases, read in frame from base 1. What was sequenced was blood. This receptor was identified in a woman aged 25 to 39 with Graves' hyperthyroidism that later progressed to Graves' ophthalmopathy. The chain couples TRBV20-1 to TRBJ1-1, and perhaps TRBD1 as D gene, on 5 matching bases. The nucleotide sequence reads as follows: TGCAGTGCTAGTGACGACAGCGACGCTTTCTTT. Translated, it gives CSASDDSDAFF.